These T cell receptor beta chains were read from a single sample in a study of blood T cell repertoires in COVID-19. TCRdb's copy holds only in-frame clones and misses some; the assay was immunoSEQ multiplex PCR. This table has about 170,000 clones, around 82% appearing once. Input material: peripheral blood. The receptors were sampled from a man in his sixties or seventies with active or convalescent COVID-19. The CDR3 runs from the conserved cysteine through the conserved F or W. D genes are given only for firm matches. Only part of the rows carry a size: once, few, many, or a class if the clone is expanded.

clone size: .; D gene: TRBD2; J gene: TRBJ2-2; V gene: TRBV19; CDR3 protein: CASSMTAGAGGELFF; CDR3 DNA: TGTGCCAGTAGTATGACAGCGGGAGCGGGCGGGGAGCTGTTTTTT
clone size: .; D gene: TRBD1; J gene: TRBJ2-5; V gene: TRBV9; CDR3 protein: CASSPPTGTEETQYF; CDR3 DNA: TGTGCCAGCAGCCCACCAACCGGGACAGAAGAGACCCAGTACTTC
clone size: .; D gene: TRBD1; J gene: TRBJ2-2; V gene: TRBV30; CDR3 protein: CAWSNRGVGELFF; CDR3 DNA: TGTGCCTGGAGTAACAGGGGTGTCGGGGAGCTGTTTTTT
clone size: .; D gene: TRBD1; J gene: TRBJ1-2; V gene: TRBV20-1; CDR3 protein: CSASPGTDVSGYTF; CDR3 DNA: TGCAGTGCTAGTCCCGGGACAGACGTTTCGGGGTACACCTTC
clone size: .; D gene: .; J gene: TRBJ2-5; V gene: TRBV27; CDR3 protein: CASSLTDQETQYF; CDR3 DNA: TGTGCCAGCAGTTTGACAGACCAAGAGACCCAGTACTTC
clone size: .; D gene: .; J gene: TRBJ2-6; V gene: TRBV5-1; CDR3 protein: CASSPATASGANVLTF; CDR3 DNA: TGCGCCAGCAGCCCGGCGACAGCCTCTGGGGCCAACGTCCTGACTTTC
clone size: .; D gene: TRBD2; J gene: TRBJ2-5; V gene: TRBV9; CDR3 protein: CASSAGLAGIRETQYF; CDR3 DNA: TGTGCCAGCAGCGCCGGCCTAGCGGGAATCAGAGAGACCCAGTACTTC
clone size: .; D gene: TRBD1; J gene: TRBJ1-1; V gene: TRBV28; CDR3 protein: CASGPMTGSRTEAFF; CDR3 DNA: TGTGCCAGCGGACCGATGACAGGGAGTCGCACTGAAGCTTTCTTT
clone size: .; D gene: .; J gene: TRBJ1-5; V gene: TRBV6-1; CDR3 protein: CASSEGRGTQPQHF; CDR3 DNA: TGTGCCAGCAGTGAAGGAAGGGGAACTCAGCCCCAGCATTTT
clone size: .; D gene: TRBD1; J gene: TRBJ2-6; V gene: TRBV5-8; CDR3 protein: CASSPDRGRGVGANVLTF; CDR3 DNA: TGTGCCAGCAGCCCGGACAGGGGGCGGGGTGTGGGGGCCAACGTCCTGACTTTC
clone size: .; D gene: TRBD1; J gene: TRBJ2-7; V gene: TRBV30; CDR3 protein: CAWSVQGGRYEQYF; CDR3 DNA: TGTGCCTGGAGTGTACAGGGGGGACGCTACGAGCAGTACTTC
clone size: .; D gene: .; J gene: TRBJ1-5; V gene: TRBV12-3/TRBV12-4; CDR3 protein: CASSWGPNQPQHF; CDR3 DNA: TGTGCCAGCAGTTGGGGGCCCAATCAGCCCCAGCATTTT
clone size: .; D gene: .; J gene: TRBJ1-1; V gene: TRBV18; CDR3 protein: CASSRQTDMNTEAFF; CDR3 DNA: TGTGCCAGCTCACGTCAGACAGACATGAACACTGAAGCTTTCTTT
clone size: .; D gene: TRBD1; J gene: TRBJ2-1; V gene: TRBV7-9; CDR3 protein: CASSSGTGGKVGNEQFF; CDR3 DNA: TGTGCCAGCAGCTCCGGGACAGGGGGTAAGGTTGGGAATGAGCAGTTCTTC
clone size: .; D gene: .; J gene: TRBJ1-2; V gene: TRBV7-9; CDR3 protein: CASSTGRTVLYGYTF; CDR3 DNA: TGTGCCAGCAGCACCGGGAGGACAGTACTTTATGGCTACACCTTC
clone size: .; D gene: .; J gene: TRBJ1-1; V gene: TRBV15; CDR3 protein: CATSTYRENTEARF; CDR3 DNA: TGTGCCACCAGCACGTACCGGGAGAACACTGAAGCAAGATTT
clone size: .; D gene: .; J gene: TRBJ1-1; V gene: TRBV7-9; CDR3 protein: CASSQGQVMNTEAFF; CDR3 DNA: TGTGCCAGCAGCCAGGGACAAGTTATGAACACTGAAGCTTTCTTT
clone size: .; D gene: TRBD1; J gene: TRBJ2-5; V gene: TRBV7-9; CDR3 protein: CASSSGTGAFQETQYF; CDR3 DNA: TGTGCCAGCAGCTCGGGGACAGGGGCCTTCCAAGAGACCCAGTACTTC
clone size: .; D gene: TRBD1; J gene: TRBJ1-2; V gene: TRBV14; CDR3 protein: CASSSSGQVRYGYTF; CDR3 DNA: TGTGCCAGCAGCTCTTCAGGACAGGTTCGGTATGGCTACACCTTC
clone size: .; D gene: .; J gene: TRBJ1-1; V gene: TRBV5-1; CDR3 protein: CASSLIPQQGNTEAFF; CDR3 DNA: TGCGCCAGCAGCTTGATTCCCCAGCAGGGCAACACTGAAGCTTTCTTT
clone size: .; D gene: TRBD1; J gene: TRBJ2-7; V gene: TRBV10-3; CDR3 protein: CAIRGPGQSLFEQYF; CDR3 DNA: TGTGCCATCAGAGGCCCGGGACAGAGCCTCTTCGAGCAGTACTTC
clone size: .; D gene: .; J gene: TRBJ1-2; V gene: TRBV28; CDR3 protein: CASSERDGYGYTF; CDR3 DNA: TGTGCCAGCAGTGAGCGTGATGGCTATGGCTACACCTTC
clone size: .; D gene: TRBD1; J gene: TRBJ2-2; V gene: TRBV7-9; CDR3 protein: CASSSGTGHSTGELFF; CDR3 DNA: TGTGCCAGCAGCTCCGGGACAGGCCATAGTACCGGGGAGCTGTTTTTT
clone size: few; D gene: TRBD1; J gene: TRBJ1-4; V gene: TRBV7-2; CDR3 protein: CASMRDRVNEKLFF; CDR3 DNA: TGTGCCAGCATGCGAGACAGGGTTAATGAAAAACTGTTTTTT
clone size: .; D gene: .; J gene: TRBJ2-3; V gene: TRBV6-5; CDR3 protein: CASTKPSTDTQYF; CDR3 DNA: TGTGCCAGCACTAAACCTAGCACAGATACGCAGTATTTT
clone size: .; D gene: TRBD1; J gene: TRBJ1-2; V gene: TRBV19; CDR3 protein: CASSSGRTGSYGYTF; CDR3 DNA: TGTGCCAGTAGTAGTGGGAGGACAGGGTCATATGGCTACACCTTC
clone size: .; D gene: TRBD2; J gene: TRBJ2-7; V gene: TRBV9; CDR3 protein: CASSVGTSGTNYEQYF; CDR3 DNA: TGTGCCAGCAGCGTAGGAACTAGCGGGACCAACTACGAGCAGTACTTC
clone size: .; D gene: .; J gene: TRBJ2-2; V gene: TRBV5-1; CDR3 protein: CASSLPGELFF; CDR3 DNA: TGCGCCAGCAGCCTACCCGGGGAGCTGTTTTTT
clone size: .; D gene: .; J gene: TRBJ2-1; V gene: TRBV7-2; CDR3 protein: CASSLALLEPPNEQFF; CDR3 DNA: TGTGCCAGCAGCTTAGCGCTTCTGGAGCCCCCCAATGAGCAGTTCTTC
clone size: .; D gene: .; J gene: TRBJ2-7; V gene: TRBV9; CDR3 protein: CASSVDVTNNYEQYF; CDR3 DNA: TGTGCCAGCAGCGTAGACGTGACAAATAATTACGAGCAGTACTTC
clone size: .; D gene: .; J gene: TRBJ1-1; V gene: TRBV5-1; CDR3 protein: CASSEGLRGVTEAFF; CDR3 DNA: TGCGCCAGCAGCGAAGGACTCCGGGGGGTCACTGAAGCTTTCTTT
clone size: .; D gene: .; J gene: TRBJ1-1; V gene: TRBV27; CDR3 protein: CASSTHSIMNTEAFF; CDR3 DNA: TGTGCCAGCAGTACCCACAGCATCATGAACACTGAAGCTTTCTTT
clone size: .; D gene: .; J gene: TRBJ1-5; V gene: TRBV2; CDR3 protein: CASSDRENQPQHF; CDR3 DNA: TGTGCCAGCAGTGACAGGGAAAATCAGCCCCAGCATTTT
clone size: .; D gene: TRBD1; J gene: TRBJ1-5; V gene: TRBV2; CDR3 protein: CASSDLAMGQGLQPQHF; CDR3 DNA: TGTGCCAGCAGTGATTTGGCTATGGGACAGGGCCTTCAGCCCCAGCATTTT
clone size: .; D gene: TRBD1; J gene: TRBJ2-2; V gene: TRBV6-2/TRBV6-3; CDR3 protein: CASSYPPDRGYTGELFF; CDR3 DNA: TGTGCCAGCAGTTACCCACCGGACAGGGGGTACACCGGGGAGCTGTTTTTT
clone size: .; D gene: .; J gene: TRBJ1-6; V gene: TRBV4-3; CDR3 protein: CASSQDLPDMLESPLHF; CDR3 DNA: TGCGCCAGCAGCCAAGATTTGCCGGACATGCTTGAGTCACCCCTCCACTTT
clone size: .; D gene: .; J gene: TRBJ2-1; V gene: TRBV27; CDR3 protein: CASSFIPGTANEQFF; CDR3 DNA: TGTGCCAGCAGTTTTATCCCCGGTACCGCCAATGAGCAGTTCTTC
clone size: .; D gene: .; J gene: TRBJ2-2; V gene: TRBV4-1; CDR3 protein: CASSRKSRGTGELFF; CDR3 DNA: TGCGCCAGCAGCCGGAAAAGCAGGGGCACCGGGGAGCTGTTTTTT
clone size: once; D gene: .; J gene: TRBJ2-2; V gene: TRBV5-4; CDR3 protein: CASSPGQNTGELFF; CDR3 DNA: TGTGCCAGCAGCCCTGGCCAGAACACCGGGGAGCTGTTTTTT
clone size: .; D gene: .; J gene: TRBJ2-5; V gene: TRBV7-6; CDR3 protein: CASSLGGQRETQYF; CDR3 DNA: TGTGCCAGCAGCTTAGGGGGGCAAAGAGAGACCCAGTACTTC
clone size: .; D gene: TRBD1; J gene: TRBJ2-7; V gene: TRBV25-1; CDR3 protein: CASSSRTGLDEQYF; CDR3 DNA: TGTGCCAGCAGTTCTCGGACAGGGCTCGACGAGCAGTACTTC
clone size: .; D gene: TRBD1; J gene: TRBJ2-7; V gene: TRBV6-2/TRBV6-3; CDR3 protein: CASSYPGQGWNEQYF; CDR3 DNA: TGTGCCAGCAGTTACCCGGGACAGGGGTGGAACGAGCAGTACTTC
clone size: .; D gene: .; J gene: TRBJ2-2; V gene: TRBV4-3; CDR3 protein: CASSQHPSLAGELFF; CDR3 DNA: TGCGCCAGCAGCCAACACCCTAGCTTGGCCGGGGAGCTGTTTTTT
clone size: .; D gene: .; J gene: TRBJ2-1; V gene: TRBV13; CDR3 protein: CASSRTTRSEQFF; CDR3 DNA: TGTGCCAGCAGCCGCACGACTAGATCAGAGCAGTTCTTC
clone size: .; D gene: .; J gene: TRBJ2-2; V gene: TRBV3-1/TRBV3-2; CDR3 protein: CASSPSFPGTGELFF; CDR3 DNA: TGTGCCAGCAGCCCGTCGTTCCCGGGGACCGGGGAGCTGTTTTTT
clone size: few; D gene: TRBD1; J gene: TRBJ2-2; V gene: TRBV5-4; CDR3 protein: CASSLDREFTGELFF; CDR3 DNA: TGTGCCAGCAGCCTGGACAGGGAATTCACCGGGGAGCTGTTTTTT
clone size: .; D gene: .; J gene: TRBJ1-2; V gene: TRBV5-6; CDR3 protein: CASSLTGKYGYTF; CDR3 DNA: TGTGCCAGCAGCTTGACAGGGAAATATGGCTACACCTTC
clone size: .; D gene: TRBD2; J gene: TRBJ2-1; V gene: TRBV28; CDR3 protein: CASSSGGTSGSWDEQFF; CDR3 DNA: TGTGCCAGCAGTTCCGGAGGGACTAGCGGGAGTTGGGATGAGCAGTTCTTC
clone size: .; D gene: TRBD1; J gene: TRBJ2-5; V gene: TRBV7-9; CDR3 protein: CASSLVGDRKETQYF; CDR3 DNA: TGTGCCAGCAGCTTGGTGGGGGACAGAAAAGAGACCCAGTACTTC